This T cell receptor beta chain was identified during a study of blood T cells in healthy people across ages. The germline V gene has CDR1 SGHAT and CDR2 FQDESV (reference sequence). The CDR3 extends over 14 amino acids. V was clipped by 6 bases and J by 4 bases, with 12 bases between them. A second PCR of 7 to 11 cycles used a sample-barcoded 5' primer and a J-beta primer mix. Each CDR3 protein is one row after TCRdb ran MiXCR on the 5' RACE reads. The data hold about a million distinct CDR3 sequences, with under 50% observed a single time. This clonotype was obtained from a man aged 25 to 45 in good health. V gene TRBV11-1 combines with J gene TRBJ1-4; TRBD1 is a possible D gene (6 bases). Material for sequencing was blood. CDR3 loop: CASRKGQLNEKLFF. For the CDR3, the DNA is TGTGCCAGCAGAAAAGGACAGCTTAATGAAAAACTGTTTTTT.